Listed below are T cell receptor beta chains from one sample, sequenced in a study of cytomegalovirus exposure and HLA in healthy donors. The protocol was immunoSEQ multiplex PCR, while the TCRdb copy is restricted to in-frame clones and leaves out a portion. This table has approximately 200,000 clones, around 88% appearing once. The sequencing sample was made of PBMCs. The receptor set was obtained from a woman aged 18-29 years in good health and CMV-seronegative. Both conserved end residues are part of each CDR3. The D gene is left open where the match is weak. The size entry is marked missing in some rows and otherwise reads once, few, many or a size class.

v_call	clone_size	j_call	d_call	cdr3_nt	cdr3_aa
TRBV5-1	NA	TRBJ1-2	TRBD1	TGCGCCAGCAGCCCCCGGGACAGGGGGCGATATGGCTACACCTTC	CASSPRDRGRYGYTF
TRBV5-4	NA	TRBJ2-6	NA	TGTGCCAGCACTCGGCAGGGTCTCCGTTCTGGGGCCAACGTCCTGACTTTC	CASTRQGLRSGANVLTF
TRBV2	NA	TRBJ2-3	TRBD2	TGTGCCAGCAGTTACCGACTAGCGGGGAGCACAGATACGCAGTATTTT	CASSYRLAGSTDTQYF
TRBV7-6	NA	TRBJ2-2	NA	TGTGCCAGCAGCTTAGTGGGGAGCCTAAACACCGGGGAGCTGTTTTTT	CASSLVGSLNTGELFF
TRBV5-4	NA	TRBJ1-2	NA	TGTGCCAGCAGCTTGGCGTCAGGGAAGGACTATGGCTACACCTTC	CASSLASGKDYGYTF
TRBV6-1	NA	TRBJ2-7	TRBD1	TGTGCCAGCAGTAAAGCGGGACAGGGGGGCAACGAGCAGTACTTC	CASSKAGQGGNEQYF
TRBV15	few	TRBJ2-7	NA	TGTGCCACCAGCAGAAAGACTAGCTACGAGCAGTACTTC	CATSRKTSYEQYF
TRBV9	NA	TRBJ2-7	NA	TGTGCCAGCAGCGTTGGCGGGATAACCTACGAGCAGTACTTC	CASSVGGITYEQYF
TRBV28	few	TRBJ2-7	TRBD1	TGTGCCAGCCGGGACAGGACCTACGAGCAGTACTTC	CASRDRTYEQYF
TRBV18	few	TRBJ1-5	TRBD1	TGTGCCAGCTCCGTCGACAGGGCCTATCCCCAGCATTTT	CASSVDRAYPQHF
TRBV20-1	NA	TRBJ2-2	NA	TGCAGTGCTTCTCGGGGGGGGGAGCTGTTTTTT	CSASRGGELFF
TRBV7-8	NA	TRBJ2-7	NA	TGTGCCAGCAGCCGACAACTCCTTACAGGGATCTACGAGCAGTACTTC	CASSRQLLTGIYEQYF
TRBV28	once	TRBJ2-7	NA	TGTGCCAGCAGTTTATTTGGGGAGACACATTACGAGCAGTACTTC	CASSLFGETHYEQYF
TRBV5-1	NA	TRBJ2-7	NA	TGCGCCAGCAGCTTGGCTGGGCAGGGCCACGAGCAGTACTTC	CASSLAGQGHEQYF
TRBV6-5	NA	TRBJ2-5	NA	TGTGCCAGCGGTCGGGGGAGTGCCTTTAAAGAGACCCAGTACTTC	CASGRGSAFKETQYF
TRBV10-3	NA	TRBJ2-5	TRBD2	TGTGCCATCAGTGAACTAGCGGGAGAAGAGACCCAGTACTTC	CAISELAGEETQYF
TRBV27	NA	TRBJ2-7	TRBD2	TGTGCCAGCAGTTTTGGGCGGGAGATCAGCGAGCAGTACTTC	CASSFGREISEQYF
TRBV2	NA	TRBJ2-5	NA	TGTGCCAGCAGGAGCTACAGGGTGAGGTACCAAGAGACCCAGTACTTC	CASRSYRVRYQETQYF
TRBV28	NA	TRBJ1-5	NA	TGTGCCAGCAGTTTTCGGGACTATAGCAATCAGCCCCAGCATTTT	CASSFRDYSNQPQHF
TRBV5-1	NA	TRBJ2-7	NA	TGCGCCAGCAGCTTGAATGCAGCGAACTACGAGCAGTACTTC	CASSLNAANYEQYF
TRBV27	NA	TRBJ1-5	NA	TGTGCCAGCAGTCCTGGGCTCGGGACACTTTATAGCAATCAGCCCCAGCATTTT	CASSPGLGTLYSNQPQHF
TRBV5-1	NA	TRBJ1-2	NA	TGCGCCAGCAGGCCCAACACGGCGGTACAGGGCAATGGCTACACCTTC	CASRPNTAVQGNGYTF
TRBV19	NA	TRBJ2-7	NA	TGTGCCAGTAGTATATCGGGGGAAGCCTACGAGCAGTACTTC	CASSISGEAYEQYF
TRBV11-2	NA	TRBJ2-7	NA	TGTGCCAGCAGCTTAGACGGGTTCCACTCCTACGAGCAGTACTTC	CASSLDGFHSYEQYF
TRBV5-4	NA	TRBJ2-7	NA	TGTGCCAGCAGCTCTACGCTGAAGCCGTACGAGCAGTACTTC	CASSSTLKPYEQYF
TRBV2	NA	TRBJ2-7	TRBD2	TGTGCCAGCACGGGGAGGGAAGCAAACGAGCAGTACTTC	CASTGREANEQYF
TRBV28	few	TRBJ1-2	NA	TGTGCCAGCAGTTTGTCAGTCCTTTATGGCTACACCTTC	CASSLSVLYGYTF
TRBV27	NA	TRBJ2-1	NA	TGTGCCAGCAGTTTTAGCGGAAGCTCCTACAATGAGCAGTTCTTC	CASSFSGSSYNEQFF
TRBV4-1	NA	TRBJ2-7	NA	TGCGCCAGCAGCCTGATCGGAGCCTACGAGCAGTACTTC	CASSLIGAYEQYF
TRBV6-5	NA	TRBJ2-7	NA	TGTGCCAGCAGTTACTCCTCTTACACCGCCTACGAGCAGTACTTC	CASSYSSYTAYEQYF
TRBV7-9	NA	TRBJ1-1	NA	TGTGCCAGCAGCTTAGATTCCGGGGCTGAAGCTTTCTTT	CASSLDSGAEAFF
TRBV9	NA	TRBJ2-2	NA	TGTGCCAGCACCCCACGTGAGGTTCCCTCGGGTGTTGACGGGGAGCTGTTTTTT	CASTPREVPSGVDGELFF
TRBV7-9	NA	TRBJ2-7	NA	TGTGCCAGCAGCCTAGCGGGACAGGGAGCCTACGAGCAGTACTTC	CASSLAGQGAYEQYF
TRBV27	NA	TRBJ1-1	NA	TGTGCCAGCAGTGTAGGGGAGGGCACTGAAGCTTTCTTT	CASSVGEGTEAFF
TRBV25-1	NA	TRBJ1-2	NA	TGTGCCAGCAGTGAACTGGTCTGGGACTTTAACTATGGCTACACCTTC	CASSELVWDFNYGYTF
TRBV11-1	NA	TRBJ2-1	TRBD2	TGTGCCAGCAGCTCCCAGACTAGCGGGAACTACAATGAGCAGTTCTTC	CASSSQTSGNYNEQFF
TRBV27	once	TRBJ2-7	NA	TGTGCCAGCAGTTCAACAGGGACCGAGCAGTACTTC	CASSSTGTEQYF
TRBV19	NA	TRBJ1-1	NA	TGTGCCAGTAGTCTAGGAGGAGGGTACACTGAAGCTTTCTTT	CASSLGGGYTEAFF
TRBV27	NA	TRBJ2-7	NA	TGTGCCAGCAGTTGGTTCAGGGGCGACGAGCAGTACTTC	CASSWFRGDEQYF
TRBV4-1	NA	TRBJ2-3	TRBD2	TGCGCCAGCAGCCAGGCTAGCGGGGTCACAGATACGCAGTATTTT	CASSQASGVTDTQYF
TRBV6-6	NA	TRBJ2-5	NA	TGTGCCAGCAGTCCCCGGGGAGAGTACCAAGAGACCCAGTACTTC	CASSPRGEYQETQYF
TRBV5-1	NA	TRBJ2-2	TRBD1	TGCGCCAGCAGCCCAAGACAGGGAGAAGGGGAGCTGTTTTTT	CASSPRQGEGELFF
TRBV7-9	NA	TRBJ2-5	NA	TGTGCCAGCAGCTTAGCGGCAGATTACCAAGAGACCCAGTACTTC	CASSLAADYQETQYF
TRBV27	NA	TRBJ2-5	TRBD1	TGTGCCAGCAGTCCACAACAGGGGGCGCATTTCGTAGAGACCCAGTACTTC	CASSPQQGAHFVETQYF
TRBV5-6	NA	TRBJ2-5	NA	TGTGCCAGCAGCTTGACGGGGTCGGATGAGACCCAGTACTTC	CASSLTGSDETQYF
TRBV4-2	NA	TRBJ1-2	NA	TGTGCCAGCAGCCAAGATCTGGAGAGGGGGAATGGCTACACCTTC	CASSQDLERGNGYTF
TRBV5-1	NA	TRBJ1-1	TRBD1	TGCGCCAGCAGCATAGGGACAGGGTATACTGAAGCTTTCTTT	CASSIGTGYTEAFF
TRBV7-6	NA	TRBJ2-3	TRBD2	TGTGCCAGCAGCTTGGGGACTAGCTTCCACTACACAGATACGCAGTATTTT	CASSLGTSFHYTDTQYF
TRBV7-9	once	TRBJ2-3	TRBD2	TGTGCCAGCAGCTTAGTGGCGCTAGCGGGAGTAACGGTAGATACGCAGTATTTT	CASSLVALAGVTVDTQYF
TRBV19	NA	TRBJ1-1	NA	TGTGCCAGTAGTATCCGGAGGGGGAACACTGAAGCTTTCTTT	CASSIRRGNTEAFF
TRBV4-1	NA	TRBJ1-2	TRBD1	TGCGCCAGCAGCCAAGTACAGGGGAGTTACTATGGCTACACCTTC	CASSQVQGSYYGYTF
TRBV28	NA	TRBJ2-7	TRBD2	TGTGCCAGCAGTGCCATTCTAGCGGGAGGGCCCTCCTACGAGCAGTACTTC	CASSAILAGGPSYEQYF
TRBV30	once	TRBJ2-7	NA	TGTGCCTGGAGCCCTTACAGGCCTGGGGAGCAGTACTTC	CAWSPYRPGEQYF